Presented here are 9 T cell receptor beta chains from one specimen sequenced in a study of T cells in Graves' hyperthyroidism and ophthalmopathy (dated by TCRdb to about 2019). Libraries were made using multiplex PCR. Sequencing relied on an Illumina HiSeq 2000. Amplification of TCR beta CDR3 regions was carried out from RNA transcripts. For the first round of RT-PCR on the TCR CDR3, the HTBI primer set was used together with the Qiagen OneStep RT-PCR kit. TCRdb's own reprocessing of the public reads used fastp at Q25 and MiXCR and kept productive beta chains. Under each unique CDR3 protein, matching rows form one entry showing the most common genes and DNA. This sample lists about 96,000 distinct CDR3 sequences; roughly half were detected once. The top ten clonotypes cover 27% of the sample. Sequencing was performed on blood. The receptors come from a woman aged 40 to 55 with Graves' hyperthyroidism.

This chain links TRBV7-9 with TRBJ2-3; weak D call: TRBD1 (6 bases). Trimming stripped 3 bases from V and 1 base from J, with 14 bases between. Germline CDR1 reads SEHNR; CDR2 reads FQNEAQ (reference sequence). The CDR3 extends over 16 amino acids. As DNA, the CDR3 is TGTGCCAGCAGCTTGGTACAGGGCGGAGGCACAGATACGCAGTATTTT. Encoded protein: CASSLVQGGGTDTQYF.

Remarks on this clonotype: One end of the junction varies from germline; a read error may be responsible. J is TRBJ2-2 and V is TRBV5-4, with TRBD2 matching 9 bases. This CDR3 contains 15 residues. Germline CDR1 SGHNT, CDR2 YYREEE (reference sequence). The CDR3 here is CASSSGLARTGVLFF. As DNA, the CDR3 is TGTGCCAGCAGCTCGGGACTAGCAAGGACCGGGGTGCTGTTTTTT. Complete variable domain (other parts from reference TRBV5-4 and TRBJ2-2): ETGVTQSPTHLIKTRGQQVTLRCSSQSGHNTVSWYQQALGQGPQFIFQYYREEENGRGNFPPRFSGLQFPNYSSELNVNALELDDSALYLCASSSGLARTGVLFFGEGSRLTVL.

In DNA, the CDR3 is TGTGCCAGCAGCTTAGGGGAAAGCTCTGGGGCCAACGTCCTGACTTTC. Translating it yields CASSLGESSGANVLTF. This chain joins TRBV7-2 and TRBJ2-6; the D is unclear. CDR1 is SGHTA and CDR2 is FQGNSA in the germline V gene. This CDR3 is built from 16 residues. V was shortened by 1 base and J by 0 bases, with 7 bases between the two germline ends.

At least ten counts were recorded for this clonotype. Here the CDR3 reads CASSPGTIEAFF. CDR3 nucleotide sequence: TGTGCCAGCAGTCCGGGGACAATAGAAGCTTTCTTT. The chain couples TRBV12-3 or TRBV12-4 to TRBJ1-1; D perhaps matches TRBD1 (6 bases). This CDR3 comprises 12 residues. V was clipped by 5 bases and J by 8 bases, with 12 bases between them.

This clonotype showed up many times. The rearrangement joins TRBV20-1 to TRBJ2-7, with D perhaps TRBD2 (6 bases). The CDR3 runs 14 residues. Germline V gene lookup returns CDR1 DFQATT and CDR2 SNEGSKA (reference sequence). V was cut by 0 bases and J by 6 bases, with 15 bases left in between. CDR3 region: CSARDLRLVREQYF. CDR3 DNA sequence: TGCAGTGCTAGAGACTTACGACTAGTGCGCGAGCAGTACTTC.

Written as DNA, the CDR3 is TGTGCCAGCACCCTCGGGGGCAGGAATCAGCCCCAGCATTTT. Translated, it gives CASTLGGRNQPQHF. The rearrangement links TRBV2 to TRBJ1-5, with TRBD1 as a possible D gene (6 bases). V lost 7 bases to trimming and J lost 4 bases, with 14 bases between them. The CDR3 has 14 residues. CDR1 SNHLY and CDR2 FYNNEI come from the germline V gene.

As to this clonotype: This may be a read error: a much more frequent sequence differs by one nucleotide. The V call is TRBV9, the J call TRBJ2-7; D is perhaps TRBD2 (5 bases). Germline values: CDR1 SGDLS, CDR2 YYNGEE. The V gene lost 6 bases and the J gene lost 5 bases, with 12 bases spanning the gap. CDR3 length equals 12 residues. The CDR3 DNA reads TGTGCCAGCAACCTGACGCGGGACGAGCAGTACTTC. Its translation: CASNLTRDEQYF.

The chain combines TRBV25-1 with TRBJ2-5; D is unclear. V lost 11 bases, J lost 7 bases, and 14 bases lay in between. Germline CDR1 reads MGHDK; CDR2 reads SYGVNS. This CDR3 is built from 11 residues. CDR3 DNA: TGTGCCGAACCCCACACGGGGACCCAGTACTTC. Amino acid sequence: CAEPHTGTQYF.

This clonotype was detected ten times or more. The chain is built from TRBV6-5 and TRBJ1-3; D is perhaps TRBD1 (5 bases). The CDR3 totals 16 residues. Trimming cost V 4 bases and J 0 bases, with 13 bases left between them. The germline gives CDR1 MNHEY, CDR2 SVGAGI. The chain's CDR3 is CASSLNRISSGNTIYF. CDR3 sequence (DNA): TGTGCCAGCAGTTTGAACAGGATTAGCTCTGGAAACACCATATATTTT.